A single sample gave rise to the 27 T cell receptor beta chains below, sequenced in a study of Graves' ophthalmopathy and Graves' hyperthyroidism. As the template, RNA transcripts were used to amplify TCR beta CDR3 regions. Scientists carried out first-round RT-PCR using HTBI primers and then a second-round multiplex PCR. TCRdb called the multiplex PCR reads again in MiXCR, with one record for every CDR3 protein. The sample yields roughly 170,000 distinct CDR3 sequences, approximately 40% seen once. The sequencing input was peripheral blood. These receptor sequences come from a man younger than 45 with Graves' ophthalmopathy.

This sequence joins TRBV5-1 and TRBJ1-2; tentatively, D is TRBD1 (5 bases). This CDR3 is 14 amino acids long. Germline V gives CDR1 SGHRS, CDR2 YFSETQ. V lost 0 bases and J 6 bases, leaving 12 bases between the germline ends. The DNA of the CDR3 is TGCGCCAGCAGCTTGGCCGCGAGGGGTGATGGCTACACCTTC. Its protein product is CASSLAARGDGYTF.

The rearrangement joins TRBV12-3 or TRBV12-4 to TRBJ2-7; maybe TRBD1 (7 bases). The V end lost 5 bases, the J end lost 3 bases, and 17 bases lay between the germline ends. The CDR3 has 15 residues. In nucleotides, the CDR3 is TGTGCCAGCAGTCCACTGGGGGGACAGTTCTACGAGCAGTACTTC. This codes for CASSPLGGQFYEQYF.

The V and J genes are TRBV7-2 and TRBJ1-2; tentative D call: TRBD1 (6 bases). CDR3 length: 15 residues. V was pared by 1 base and J by 2 bases, with 11 bases between. CDR1 and CDR2 (germline): SGHTA, FQGNSA. The CDR3 DNA reads as TGTGCCAGCAGCTTAGTCGGGACAAACAACTATGGCTACACCTTC. This gives the protein CASSLVGTNNYGYTF.

The chain uses TRBV28 and TRBJ2-5, with 7 bases matching TRBD2. The CDR3 consists of 15 residues. V trimming: 7 bases; J trimming: 4 bases; junction bases outside the gene matches: 12. In germline, CDR1 is MDHEN, CDR2 SYDVKM. The CDR3 loop reads CASTVGGGRGETQYF. The CDR3 DNA is TGTGCCAGCACCGTCGGGGGTGGGAGGGGAGAGACCCAGTACTTC.

There are many counts of this clonotype. The chain uses TRBV6-2 or TRBV6-3 and TRBJ2-2; possible D gene TRBD2, 6 bases. The CDR3 runs to 15 residues. Germline values: CDR1 MNHEY, CDR2 SVGEGT. The V and J ends lost 5 bases and 2 bases respectively, with 12 bases between them. CDR3 coding DNA: TGTGCCAGCAGTCTCCGGGACTTAAACACCGGGGAGCTGTTTTTT. It codes for CASSLRDLNTGELFF.

The chain has TRBV7-8 and TRBJ1-1, with D possibly matching TRBD1 (6 bases). The CDR3 is 15 residues long. V dropped 5 bases and J dropped 0 bases, with 13 bases sitting between them. Per the germline V gene, CDR1 is SGHVS and CDR2 is FQNEAQ. In DNA, the CDR3 is TGTGCCAGCAGCCGTAGGGGGATGATGAACACTGAAGCTTTCTTT. Protein sequence: CASSRRGMMNTEAFF.

The V call is TRBV27, the J call TRBJ1-1; D may be TRBD1 (6 bases). Germline V gives CDR1 MNHEY, CDR2 SMNVEV (reference sequence). The CDR3 loop spans 13 amino acids. Trimming took off 8 bases at V and 1 base at J, with 11 bases between the two ends. CDR3 in amino acids: CASGQTGNTEAFF. CDR3 in DNA: TGTGCCAGCGGACAGACAGGGAACACTGAAGCTTTCTTT.

The V call is TRBV7-2, the J call TRBJ2-7; D remains unclear. CDR3 size: 15 residues. Trimming pared 3 bases from V and 0 bases from J, leaving 12 bases between. CDR1 SGHTA and CDR2 FQGNSA come from the germline V gene. DNA for the CDR3: TGTGCCAGCAGCTTCTACCCTACTGTCTCCTACGAGCAGTACTTC. Translation gives CASSFYPTVSYEQYF.

This clonotype was counted many times. The V and J genes are TRBV7-2 and TRBJ2-4, with D perhaps matching TRBD2 (6 bases). Germline CDR1 is SGHTA and CDR2 is FQGNSA. The CDR3 is 14 amino acids. The V and J ends lost 1 base and 7 bases respectively, with 11 bases between them. The CDR3 here is CASSLEGAGNIQYF. CDR3 coding DNA: TGTGCCAGCAGCTTAGAAGGCGCGGGGAACATTCAGTACTTC.

The chain recombines TRBV28 with TRBJ1-2, with a possible D match to TRBD1 (6 bases). CDR1 is MDHEN, CDR2 SYDVKM, per germline. The CDR3 is made up of 12 amino acids. Trimming took off 5 bases at V and 4 bases at J, with 8 bases between the two ends. The CDR3 DNA reads as TGTGCCAGCAGTATGGACAGCTATGGCTACACCTTC. Translating gives CASSMDSYGYTF.

Ten or more counts support this clonotype. This chain links TRBV28 with TRBJ1-1; D call uncertain. This CDR3 is built from 14 residues. Germline V gene data show CDR1 as MDHEN and CDR2 as SYDVKM. V was cut by 6 bases and J by 4 bases, with 15 bases left in between. The CDR3 DNA follows: TGTGCCAGCAGGGCCCGACCCTACCCCACTGAAGCTTTCTTT. Its translation: CASRARPYPTEAFF.

This clonotype has a count of ten or more. V is TRBV19 and J is TRBJ1-2, with 7 bases identical to TRBD1. Germline V gene data show CDR1 as LNHDA and CDR2 as SQIVND (reference sequence). V was clipped by 9 bases and J by 1 base; unmatched bases: 8. This CDR3 is built from 14 residues. The CDR3 nucleotides are TGTGCCAGCCTGAGACAGGGAGTTAACTATGGCTACACCTTC. Encoded protein: CASLRQGVNYGYTF.

This clonotype occurred many times. The chain combines TRBV28 with TRBJ1-6; D perhaps matches TRBD1 (5 bases). The V end was cut by 5 bases, the J end by 7 bases, with 12 bases between. Per germline, CDR1 MDHEN and CDR2 SYDVKM. The CDR3 sequence is 14 residues long. In DNA form, the CDR3 reads TGTGCCAGCAGTCCAGGGCCTTTGAATTCACCCCTCCACTTT. Translation: CASSPGPLNSPLHF.

This clonotype was detected many times. Its ends do not fully match the called genes, so a read error is possible. V gene TRBV28 combines with J gene TRBJ2-4; 7 nucleotides align to TRBD1. CDR1 is MDHEN, CDR2 SYDVKM, per germline. The CDR3 extends over 11 amino acids. The DNA for the CDR3 is TGTGCCAGCAGTTTCTCGACAGGGACCCACTTC. Translated: CASSFSTGTHF. The full variable domain, its missing parts supplied by reference TRBV28 and TRBJ2-4, is DVKVTQSSRYLVKRTGEKVFLECVQDMDHENMFWYRQDPGLGLRLIYFSYDVKMKEKGDIPEGYSVSREKKERFSLILESASTNQTSMYLCASSFSTGTHFGAGTRLSVL.

V and J are TRBV12-3 or TRBV12-4 and TRBJ2-7; the D call may be TRBD1 or TRBD2 (5 bases each). The V end lost 4 bases, the J end lost 6 bases, and 16 bases lay between the germline ends. This CDR3 spans 14 amino acids. Here the CDR3 DNA reads TGTGCCAGCAGTTCCCGGGACGGCGCGCCCGAGCAGTACTTC. Translated: CASSSRDGAPEQYF.

The sample holds a few counts of this clonotype. The chain combines TRBV11-2 with TRBJ2-7; D call uncertain. The CDR3 is 14 residues long. V was trimmed by 5 bases and J by 2 bases, leaving 13 bases between them. Germline loops: CDR1 SGHAT, CDR2 FQNNGV. DNA of the CDR3: TGTGCCAGCAGCCGAGAGGCAGGTACCTACGAGCAGTACTTC. Residues: CASSREAGTYEQYF.

This sequence joins TRBV6-1 and TRBJ2-7, with TRBD1 matching over 9 bases. The germline CDR1 and CDR2 sequences are MNHNS and SASEGT. The CDR3 totals 16 residues. Trimming took 3 bases from V and 0 from J; bases not matched to a gene: 6. CDR3 sequence reads: CASSDFGQGSSYEQYF. The CDR3, as DNA: TGTGCCAGCAGTGATTTCGGACAGGGGAGCTCCTACGAGCAGTACTTC.

This clonotype has a handful of counts. This chain links TRBV12-3 or TRBV12-4 with TRBJ1-1; a weak D match, TRBD1 (5 bases). The CDR3 runs to 14 residues. With 10 bases removed from V and 5 bases from J, the gap between germline ends came to 20 bases. CDR3 residues: CANQKAIGGTEAFF. CDR3 coding DNA: TGTGCCAACCAAAAGGCCATCGGGGGGACTGAAGCTTTCTTT.

This chain connects TRBV12-3 or TRBV12-4 to TRBJ1-1; possible D gene TRBD1, 5 bases. CDR3 length: 12 residues. V lost 5 bases and J 11 bases, leaving 15 bases between the germline ends. The CDR3 nucleotides read TGTGCCAGCAGTCCGGAACAGGACCGGGCTTTCTTT. Translating it yields CASSPEQDRAFF.

In this sample, this clonotype turned up many times. This CDR3 is CASSQDMGIGELFF. The DNA of the CDR3 is TGCGCCAGCAGCCAAGATATGGGTATCGGGGAGCTGTTTTTT. The rearrangement joins TRBV4-1 to TRBJ2-2; D unresolved. Germline V gene lookup returns CDR1 MGHRA and CDR2 YSYEKL. The CDR3 length is 14 residues. V was shortened by 0 bases and J by 7 bases, with 9 bases between the two germline ends.

This clonotype was found a few times. The CDR3 is CASGRRRPYEQYF. In DNA, the CDR3 is TGTGCCAGCGGACGTCGACGACCGTACGAGCAGTACTTC. The V call is TRBV12-3 or TRBV12-4, the J call TRBJ2-7, with unresolved D. The CDR3 length is 13 residues. Trimming pared 8 bases from V and 4 bases from J, leaving 15 bases between.

V and J are TRBV6-5 and TRBJ2-2; possible D gene TRBD1, 7 bases. Trimming removed 2 bases at V and 4 bases at J, with 14 bases between. The CDR3 runs 16 residues. The germline V gene encodes CDR1 MNHEY and CDR2 SVGAGI. CDR3 in DNA: TGTGCCAGCAGTTACACGGGCGGGACAGTCACCGGGGAGCTGTTTTTT. As protein: CASSYTGGTVTGELFF.

This sequence joins TRBV5-1 and TRBJ2-7, with D unresolved. Germline V gene lookup returns CDR1 SGHRS and CDR2 YFSETQ. This CDR3 comprises 13 residues. V shed 0 bases and J shed 3 bases, with 7 bases lying between them. The CDR3, as DNA: TGCGCCAGCAGCTTGGCCCGCGACTACGAGCAGTACTTC. This gives the protein CASSLARDYEQYF. Supplemented by reference TRBV5-1 and TRBJ2-7, the full variable domain reads KAGVTQTPRYLIKTRGQQVTLSCSPISGHRSVSWYQQTPGQGLQFLFEYFSETQRNKGNFPGRFSGRQFSNSRSEMNVSTLELGDSALYLCASSLARDYEQYFGPGTRLTVT.

In this sample, this clonotype turned up many times. The chain joins TRBV19 to TRBJ1-2, with D possibly TRBD1 on 6 matching bases. The CDR3 runs 11 residues. The V and J ends lost 7 bases and 9 bases respectively, with 12 bases between them. Germline-derived CDR1 and CDR2 are LNHDA and SQIVND (reference sequence). The DNA of the CDR3 is TGTGCCAGTATGGGGGACACACGCTACACCTTC. The encoded protein is CASMGDTRYTF.

This clonotype was counted ten times or more. This chain connects TRBV20-1 to TRBJ1-2, with D unresolved. CDR1 and CDR2 from the germline V gene are DFQATT and SNEGSKA (reference sequence). This CDR3 contains 13 residues. Trimming removed 6 bases at V and 4 bases at J, with 15 bases between. In nucleotides, the CDR3 is TGCAGTGCAAACAGACAAATGGGCTATGGCTACACCTTC. Translation: CSANRQMGYGYTF.

This clonotype was picked up many times. The chain uses TRBV7-8 and TRBJ2-2; no clear D gene. The germline V gene has CDR1 SGHVS and CDR2 FQNEAQ. CDR3 size: 16 residues. The V end lost 5 bases, the J end lost 1 base, and 14 bases lay between the germline ends. Written as DNA, the CDR3 is TGTGCCAGCAGCCCATTCGTGGGCGAGAACACCGGGGAGCTGTTTTTT. This translates into CASSPFVGENTGELFF.

V is TRBV6-1 and J is TRBJ2-7; maybe TRBD1 (6 bases). The CDR3 runs 14 residues. Per germline, CDR1 MNHNS and CDR2 SASEGT. Trimming stripped 3 bases from V and 2 bases from J, with 11 bases between. As DNA, the CDR3 is TGTGCCAGCAGTGAGTCCGGGACACCCTACGAGCAGTACTTC. This sequence encodes CASSESGTPYEQYF.